This T cell receptor (beta chain) derives from a study of brain T cells in children with intractable seizures. The assay was immunoSEQ multiplex PCR, and TCRdb's table has in-frame clones only and misses some. The data show around 340,000 clones, 85% to 95% seen once. Described time point: blood from clinic visit 5 months post-surgery; TSC patient then seizure free. Germline V gene data show CDR1 as WNHNN and CDR2 as SYGVQD (reference sequence). V shed 9 bases and J shed 0 bases, with 23 bases lying between them. CDR3 length equals 17 residues. The receptor was isolated from a boy in the first two years of life with tuberous sclerosis and intractable seizures. The sample was peripheral blood, taken around 5 months after surgery. V gene TRBV10-1 combines with J gene TRBJ2-5; D may be TRBD2 (7 bases). CDR3 residues: CARKGSGGRPNQETQYF. The DNA of the CDR3 is TGCGCCAGGAAGGGTTCGGGGGGCCGCCCGAACCAAGAGACCCAGTACTTC.